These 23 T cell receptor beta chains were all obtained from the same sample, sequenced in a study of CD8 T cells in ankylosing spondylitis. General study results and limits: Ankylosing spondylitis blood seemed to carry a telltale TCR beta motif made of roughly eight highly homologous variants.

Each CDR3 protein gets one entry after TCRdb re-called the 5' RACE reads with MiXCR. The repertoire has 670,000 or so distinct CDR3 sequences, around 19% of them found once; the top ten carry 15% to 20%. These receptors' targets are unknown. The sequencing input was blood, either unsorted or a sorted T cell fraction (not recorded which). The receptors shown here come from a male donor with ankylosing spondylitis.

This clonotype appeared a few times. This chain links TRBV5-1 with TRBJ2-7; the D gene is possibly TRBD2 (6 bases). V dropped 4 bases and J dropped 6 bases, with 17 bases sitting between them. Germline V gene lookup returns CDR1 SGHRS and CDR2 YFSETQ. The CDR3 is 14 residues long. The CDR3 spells CASSLAAGLVEQYF. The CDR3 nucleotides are TGCGCCAGCAGCCTGGCGGCGGGGTTGGTCGAGCAGTACTTC. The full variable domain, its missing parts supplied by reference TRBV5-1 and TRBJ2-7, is KAGVTQTPRYLIKTRGQQVTLSCSPISGHRSVSWYQQTPGQGLQFLFEYFSETQRNKGNFPGRFSGRQFSNSRSEMNVSTLELGDSALYLCASSLAAGLVEQYFGPGTRLTVT.

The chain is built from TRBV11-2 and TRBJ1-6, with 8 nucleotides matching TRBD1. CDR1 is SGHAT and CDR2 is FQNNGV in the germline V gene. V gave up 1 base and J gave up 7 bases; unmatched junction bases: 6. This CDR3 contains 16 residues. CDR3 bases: TGTGCCAGCAGCTTAGTAAGGGCAGGGGGCAATTCACCCCTCCACTTT. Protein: CASSLVRAGGNSPLHF. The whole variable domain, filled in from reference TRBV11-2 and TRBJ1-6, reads EAGVAQSPRYKIIEKRQSVAFWCNPISGHATLYWYQQILGQGPKLLIQFQNNGVVDDSQLPKDRFSAERLKGVDSTLKIQPAKLEDSAVYLCASSLVRAGGNSPLHFGNGTRLTVT.

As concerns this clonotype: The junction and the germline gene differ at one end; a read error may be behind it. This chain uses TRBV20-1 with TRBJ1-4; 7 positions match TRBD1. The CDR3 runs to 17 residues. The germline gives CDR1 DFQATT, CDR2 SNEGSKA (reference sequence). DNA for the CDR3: TGCTGTGCTAGATGGCGACGAGTGACAGGGAAAAATGAAAAACTGTTTTTT. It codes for CCARWRRVTGKNEKLFF.

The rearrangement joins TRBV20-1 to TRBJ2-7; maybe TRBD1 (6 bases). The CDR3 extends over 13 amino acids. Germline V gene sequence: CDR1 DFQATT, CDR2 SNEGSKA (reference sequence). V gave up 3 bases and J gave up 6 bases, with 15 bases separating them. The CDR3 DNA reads TGCAGTGCTAGGACAGGAGGCCAACCCGAGCAGTACTTC. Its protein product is CSARTGGQPEQYF.

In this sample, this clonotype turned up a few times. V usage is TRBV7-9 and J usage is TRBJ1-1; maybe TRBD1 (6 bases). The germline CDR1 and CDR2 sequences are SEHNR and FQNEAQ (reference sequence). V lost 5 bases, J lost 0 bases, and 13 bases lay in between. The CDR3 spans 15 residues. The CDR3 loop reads CASSATGTLNTEAFF. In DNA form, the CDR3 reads TGTGCCAGCAGCGCCACCGGGACACTGAACACTGAAGCTTTCTTT.

The CDR3 bases are TGCAGTGCTATTTCTAGCGGGGGATCGGAGACCCAGTACTTC. This encodes CSAISSGGSETQYF. The chain is built from TRBV20-1 and TRBJ2-5; 10 bases align to TRBD2. The CDR3 is 14 residues long. The trim removed 4 bases at V and 5 bases at J, leaving 7 bases unmatched. CDR1 and CDR2 (germline): DFQATT, SNEGSKA (reference sequence).

The CDR3, as DNA: TGTGCCAGCAGCTTAAAGAGGAACACCGGGGAGCTGTTTTTT. It is translated as CASSLKRNTGELFF. The chain has TRBV7-2 and TRBJ2-2; unclear D gene. V dropped 2 bases and J dropped 1 base, with 5 bases sitting between them. Per germline, CDR1 SGHTA and CDR2 FQGNSA. The length of the CDR3 is 14 residues. The full variable domain, completed using reference TRBV7-2 and TRBJ2-2, is GAGVSQSPSNKVTEKGKDVELRCDPISGHTALYWYRQSLGQGLEFLIYFQGNSAPDKSGLPSDRFSAERTGGSVSTLTIQRTQQEDSAVYLCASSLKRNTGELFFGEGSRLTVL.

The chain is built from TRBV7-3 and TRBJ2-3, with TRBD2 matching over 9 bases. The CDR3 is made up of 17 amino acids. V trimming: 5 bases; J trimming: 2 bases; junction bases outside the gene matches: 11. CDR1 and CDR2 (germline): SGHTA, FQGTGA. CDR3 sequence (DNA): TGTGCCAGCAGCCCCCGGGGTAGCGGGAGTATCACAGATACGCAGTATTTT. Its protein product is CASSPRGSGSITDTQYF. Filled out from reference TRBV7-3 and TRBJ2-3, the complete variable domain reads GAGVSQTPSNKVTEKGKYVELRCDPISGHTALYWYRQSLGQGPEFLIYFQGTGAADDSGLPNDRFFAVRPEGSVSTLKIQRTERGDSAVYLCASSPRGSGSITDTQYFGPGTRLTVL.

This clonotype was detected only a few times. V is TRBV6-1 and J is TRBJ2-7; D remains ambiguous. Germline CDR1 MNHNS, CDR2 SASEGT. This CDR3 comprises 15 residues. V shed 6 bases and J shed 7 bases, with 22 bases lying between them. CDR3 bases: TGTGCCAGCAGAGACCCAGCACTTGGTAGGGTGGAGCAGTACTTC. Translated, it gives CASRDPALGRVEQYF.

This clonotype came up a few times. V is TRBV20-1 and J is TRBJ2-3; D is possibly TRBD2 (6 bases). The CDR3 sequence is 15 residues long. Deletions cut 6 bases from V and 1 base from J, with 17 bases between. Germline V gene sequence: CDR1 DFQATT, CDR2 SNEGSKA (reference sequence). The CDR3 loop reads CSAGVRERGTDTQYF. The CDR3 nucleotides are TGCAGTGCCGGCGTCCGGGAGCGGGGCACAGATACGCAGTATTTT.

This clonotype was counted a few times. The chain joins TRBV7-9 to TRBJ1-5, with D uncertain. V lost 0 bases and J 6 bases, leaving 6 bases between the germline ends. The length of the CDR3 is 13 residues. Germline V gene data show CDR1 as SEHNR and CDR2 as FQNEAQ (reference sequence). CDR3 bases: TGTGCCAGCAGCTTAGCGGATAGTCAGCCCCAGCATTTT. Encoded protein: CASSLADSQPQHF.

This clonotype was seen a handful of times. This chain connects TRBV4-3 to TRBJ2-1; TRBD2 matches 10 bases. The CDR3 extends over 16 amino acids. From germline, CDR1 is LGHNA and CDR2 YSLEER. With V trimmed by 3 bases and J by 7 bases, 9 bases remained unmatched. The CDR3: CASSQLLAGAANEQFF. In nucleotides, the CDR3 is TGCGCCAGCAGCCAGCTCCTAGCGGGAGCGGCGAATGAGCAGTTCTTC.

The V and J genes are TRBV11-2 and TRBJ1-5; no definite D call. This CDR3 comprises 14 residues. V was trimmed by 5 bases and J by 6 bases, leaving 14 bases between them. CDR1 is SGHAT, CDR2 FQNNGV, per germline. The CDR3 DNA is TGTGCCAGCAGCCCTATGGGCGGGTCTCAGCCCCAGCATTTT. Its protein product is CASSPMGGSQPQHF.

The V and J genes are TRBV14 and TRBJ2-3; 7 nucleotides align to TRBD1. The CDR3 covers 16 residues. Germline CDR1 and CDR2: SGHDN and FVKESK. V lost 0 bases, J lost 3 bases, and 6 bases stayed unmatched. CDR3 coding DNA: TGTGCCAGCAGCCAAGAACAGGGGAGTCGGACAGATACGCAGTATTTT. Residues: CASSQEQGSRTDTQYF.

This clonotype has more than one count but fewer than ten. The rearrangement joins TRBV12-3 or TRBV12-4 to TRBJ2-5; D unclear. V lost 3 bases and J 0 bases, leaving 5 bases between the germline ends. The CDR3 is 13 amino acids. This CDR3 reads CASSFPNQETQYF. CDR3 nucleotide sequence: TGTGCCAGCAGTTTTCCGAACCAAGAGACCCAGTACTTC.

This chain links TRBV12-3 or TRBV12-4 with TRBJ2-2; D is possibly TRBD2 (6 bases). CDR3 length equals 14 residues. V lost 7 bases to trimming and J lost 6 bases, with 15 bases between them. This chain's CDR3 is CASTRGKVAGELFF. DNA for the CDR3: TGTGCCAGCACCCGGGGGAAAGTTGCCGGGGAGCTGTTTTTT.

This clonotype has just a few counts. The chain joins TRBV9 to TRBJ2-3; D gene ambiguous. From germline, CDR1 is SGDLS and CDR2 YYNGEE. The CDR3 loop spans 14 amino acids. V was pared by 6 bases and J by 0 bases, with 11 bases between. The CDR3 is CASNLQASTDTQYF. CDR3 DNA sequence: TGTGCCAGCAACCTTCAGGCAAGCACAGATACGCAGTATTTT. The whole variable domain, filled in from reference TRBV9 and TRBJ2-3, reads DSGVTQTPKHLITATGQRVTLRCSPRSGDLSVYWYQQSLDQGLQFLIQYYNGEERAKGNILERFSAQQFPDLHSELNLSSLELGDSALYFCASNLQASTDTQYFGPGTRLTVL.

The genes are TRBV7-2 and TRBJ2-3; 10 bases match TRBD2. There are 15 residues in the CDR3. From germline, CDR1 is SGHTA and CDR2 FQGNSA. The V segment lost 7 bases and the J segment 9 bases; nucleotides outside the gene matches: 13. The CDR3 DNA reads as TGTGCCAGCACCACTAGCGGGGTTCCCCCCCCCACGCAGTATTTT. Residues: CASTTSGVPPPTQYF. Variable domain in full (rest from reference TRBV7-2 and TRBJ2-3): GAGVSQSPSNKVTEKGKDVELRCDPISGHTALYWYRQSLGQGLEFLIYFQGNSAPDKSGLPSDRFSAERTGGSVSTLTIQRTQQEDSAVYLCASTTSGVPPPTQYFGPGTRLTVL.

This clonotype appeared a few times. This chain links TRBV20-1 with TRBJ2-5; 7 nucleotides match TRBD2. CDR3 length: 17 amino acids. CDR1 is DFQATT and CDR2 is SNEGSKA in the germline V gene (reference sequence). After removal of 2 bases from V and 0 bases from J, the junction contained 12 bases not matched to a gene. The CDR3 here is CSARLRGELANQETQYF. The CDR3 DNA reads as TGCAGTGCTAGATTGCGGGGCGAACTAGCGAACCAAGAGACCCAGTACTTC.

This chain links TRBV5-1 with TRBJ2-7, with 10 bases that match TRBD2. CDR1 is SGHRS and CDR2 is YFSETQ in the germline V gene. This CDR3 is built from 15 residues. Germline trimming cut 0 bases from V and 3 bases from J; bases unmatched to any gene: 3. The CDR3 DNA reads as TGCGCCAGCAGCTTGGAAGCGGGGGGGCACTACGAGCAGTACTTC. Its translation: CASSLEAGGHYEQYF.

DNA of the CDR3: TGTGCCAGCAAATTTCGGACAGGGAGAAATGAGCAGTTCTTC. Translating gives CASKFRTGRNEQFF. The chain recombines TRBV28 with TRBJ2-1; 8 bases fit TRBD1. CDR3 size: 14 residues. Germline-derived CDR1 and CDR2 are MDHEN and SYDVKM. The V gene end was trimmed by 7 bases and the J gene end by 7 bases; junction bases not matched to a gene: 9.

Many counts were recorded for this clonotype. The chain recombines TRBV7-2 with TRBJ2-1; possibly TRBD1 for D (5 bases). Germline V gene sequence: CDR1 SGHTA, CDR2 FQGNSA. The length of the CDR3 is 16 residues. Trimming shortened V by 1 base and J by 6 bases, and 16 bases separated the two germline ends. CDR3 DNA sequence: TGTGCCAGCAGCTTAGGTAGGACACACCCCGGCAATGAGCAGTTCTTC. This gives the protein CASSLGRTHPGNEQFF.

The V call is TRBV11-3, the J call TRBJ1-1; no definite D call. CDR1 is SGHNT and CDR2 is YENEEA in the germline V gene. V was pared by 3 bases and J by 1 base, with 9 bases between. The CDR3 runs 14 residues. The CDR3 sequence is CASSFRQKNTEAFF. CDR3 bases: TGTGCCAGCAGCTTTCGGCAGAAGAACACTGAAGCTTTCTTT.